The present T cell receptor beta chain was sequenced within a study of blood T cell repertoires in COVID-19 (dated by TCRdb to 2018 to 2021). Describing the broader study: The collaborator samples originated in the United States, Italy and Spain and spanned the acute and convalescent phases of COVID-19. A de-identified subject ID, COVID-19 status, age in years and sex were almost always included in the sample metadata. Deeply sampled blood TCRbeta repertoires from subjects exposed to, actively infected with, or recovered from COVID-19 were included in the dataset. The samples were drawn from the first 160 participants of the ongoing ImmuneRACE study and from more than 1,000 subjects provided by 6 global collaborators. The repertoires were released in a freely available public database meant as a resource for research on the immune response to SARS-CoV-2. Where HLA class I and class II types were available, the types were taken from metadata supplied by the sample provider, not from assay-based typing. The material from the prospective study consisted of cDNA or gDNA derived from T cells, B-cell-depleted T cells, or PBMCs. Summary of the overall study and its limitations: The quantity of clinical and demographic metadata differed by source and by participant and was supplied without curation.

Trimming at the junction amounts to 3 bases on V and 3 bases on J, and the germline ends lie 8 bases apart. There are 14 amino acids in the CDR3, from cysteine to phenylalanine inclusive. The kept DNA is CDR3 alone, 42 bases in frame from the first base. For CDR1 and CDR2, the germline V gene lists SGHTA and FQGNSA. In Seattle, one collaborating source enrolled patients while the infection was active and tracked those patients longitudinally over the course of disease. Each collaborating institution followed its own protocols to collect whole blood in K2EDTA tubes. For TCRbeta analysis, collaborators shipped samples in one of three forms: frozen whole blood, isolated PBMCs, or DNA extracted from either of those sample types. In regard to this clone: Its antigen is still unknown. The sample holds no much larger clone one base away, and base qualities are not on file.

The immunoSEQ Assay, a bias-controlled multiplex PCR, was used to amplify TCRbeta CDR3 regions from genomic DNA. In the source study's methods: The number of nucleated cells in each sample was estimated from the amplification of reference gene primers within the assay. To quantify the absolute abundance of each unique TCRbeta CDR3 rearrangement, sequence reads were collapsed and filtered. For each sample, productive Simpson clonality was calculated as the square root of Simpson's diversity index across productive rearrangements. The table was pulled from immuneACCESS by TCRdb, which kept in-frame rearrangements only. Such tables lose some clones; where checked, under half of the loss comes from unresolved V genes, and the rest has no known cause. That table furnishes V, J and clone size, whereas the DNA furnished D and trimming. In all, the sample holds approximately 240,000 clones, and approximately 86% of those were seen once. The ten top clones hold 0.95% to 1.5% of the sample.

Sequences were obtained from peripheral blood. The clonotype originates from a woman in her twenties or thirties with COVID-19, enrolled during active disease. Here the chain combines TRBV7-2 and TRBJ2-2; matching of 5 bases hints at TRBD1 as the D gene. The nucleotide sequence reads TGTGCCAGCAGCTTTGACAGATACACCGGGGAGCTGTTTTTT. Its translation reads: CASSFDRYTGELFF.